This T cell receptor (beta chain) was sequenced during a study of OX40 agonist ivuxolimab in advanced cancers. At the level of the study: Head and neck, renal cell, melanoma or hepatocellular carcinoma were the cancers that dose-escalation patients had.

The germline CDR1 and CDR2 sequences are LNHDA and SQIVND (reference sequence). The V and J ends lost 7 bases and 8 bases respectively, with 25 bases between them. The CDR3 runs to 16 residues. Only in-frame clones appear in the TCRdb table, and some are missing; sequencing was by immunoSEQ multiplex PCR. The profile shows 55,000 to 65,000 clones, around nine tenths of them singletons. Sequences were derived from CD4+ or CD8+ T cells sorted from blood, sampled in a trial of the OX40 agonist ivuxolimab. The TCR originated in an adult with an advanced solid tumor such as melanoma, head and neck, liver or kidney cancer. The chain joins TRBV19 to TRBJ2-3; D possibly corresponds to TRBD1 (8 bases). DNA of the CDR3: TGTGCCAGTACCCCTCAGGGGGCGGGAGAATTTGGTACGCAGTATTTT. Its protein is CASTPQGAGEFGTQYF.